These 17 T cell receptor beta chains share one sample of origin, sequenced in a study of T cell repertoires in cytomegalovirus infection. Each CDR3 protein is one row after TCRdb ran MiXCR on the reads. The sample shows roughly 230,000 distinct CDR3 sequences, 22% of them seen only once. The sample was CD8+ T cells from PBMCs. The receptors shown here come from a human donor in good health (CMV status not recorded). Some clones in this sample may be carry-over from other donors' samples.

The J gene is TRBJ2-5, the V gene TRBV5-1; no clear D. The CDR3 is 12 amino acids. V gave up 4 bases and J gave up 5 bases, with 9 bases separating them. From germline, CDR1 is SGHRS and CDR2 YFSETQ. CDR3 protein: CASSEGYETQYF. The CDR3 DNA follows: TGCGCCAGCAGCGAAGGGTACGAGACCCAGTACTTC.

This chain connects TRBV12-3 or TRBV12-4 to TRBJ1-3; no firm D call. V lost 7 bases and J lost 0, with 10 bases in between. The CDR3 totals 14 residues. CDR3 DNA sequence: TGTGCCAGCAAGGTGACAACCTCTGGAAACACCATATATTTT. Its translation is CASKVTTSGNTIYF.

This clonotype showed up many times. This rearrangement joins TRBV2 to TRBJ2-7; possibly TRBD2 for D (5 bases). Trimming stripped 1 base from V and 5 bases from J, with 6 bases between. CDR1 is SNHLY, CDR2 FYNNEI, per germline. The CDR3 contains 12 residues. This CDR3 reads CASSEGGNEQYF. The DNA for the CDR3 is TGTGCCAGCAGTGAAGGAGGGAACGAGCAGTACTTC. The whole variable domain, filled in from reference TRBV2 and TRBJ2-7, reads EPEVTQTPSHQVTQMGQEVILRCVPISNHLYFYWYRQILGQKVEFLVSFYNNEISEKSEIFDDQFSVERPDGSNFTLKIRSTKLEDSAMYFCASSEGGNEQYFGPGTRLTVT.

The J gene is TRBJ1-1, the V gene TRBV2; 7 bases are shared with TRBD1. The CDR3 has 13 residues. CDR1 is SNHLY and CDR2 is FYNNEI in the germline V gene. With V trimmed by 6 bases and J by 3 bases, 4 bases remained unmatched. CDR3 sequence (DNA): TGTGCCAGCAGGATACAGGGGTACACTGAAGCTTTCTTT. Its protein is CASRIQGYTEAFF.

The V and J genes are TRBV7-9 and TRBJ1-4; 8 bases fit TRBD1. This CDR3 contains 14 residues. V lost 5 bases and J lost 4; bases outside the gene matches: 3. The germline CDR1 and CDR2 sequences are SEHNR and FQNEAQ (reference sequence). CDR3 residues: CASSRTGINEKLFF. The CDR3 nucleotides are TGTGCCAGCAGCCGGACAGGGATTAATGAAAAACTGTTTTTT.

This clonotype has just a few counts. The chain links TRBV5-1 to TRBJ2-5, with 10 bases identical to TRBD2. The CDR3 is 17 residues long. Germline trimming cut 0 bases from V and 2 bases from J; bases unmatched to any gene: 7. Germline-derived CDR1 and CDR2 are SGHRS and YFSETQ. CDR3 bases: TGCGCCAGCAGCTTGGTTCTAGCGGGGGTAGTTCAAGAGACCCAGTACTTC. Protein sequence: CASSLVLAGVVQETQYF.

V usage is TRBV19 and J usage is TRBJ2-7; tentatively, D is TRBD2 (5 bases). Trimming removed 3 bases from V and 4 bases from J, with 10 bases in between. The CDR3 has 13 residues. Germline lookup yields CDR1 LNHDA and CDR2 SQIVND (reference sequence). CDR3 loop: CASSMGEGYEQYF. The CDR3, as DNA: TGTGCCAGTAGTATGGGCGAGGGTTACGAGCAGTACTTC.

V is TRBV27 and J is TRBJ2-7; D not resolved. V was clipped by 3 bases and J by 0 bases, with 12 bases between them. The CDR3 is 15 amino acids. Germline values: CDR1 MNHEY, CDR2 SMNVEV (reference sequence). The CDR3: CASSLRDGSSYEQYF. CDR3 nucleotides: TGTGCCAGCAGTTTGCGAGACGGAAGCTCCTACGAGCAGTACTTC.

This clonotype was detected ten times or more. The chain is built from TRBV7-8 and TRBJ2-7; the D gene is possibly TRBD2 (6 bases). The ends were cut back, 5 bases at V and 5 bases at J, with 19 bases in the middle. This CDR3 is 15 amino acids long. Germline lookup yields CDR1 SGHVS and CDR2 FQNEAQ. CDR3 in amino acids: CASSGSYRGMDEQYF. CDR3 sequence (DNA): TGTGCCAGCAGCGGAAGTTATCGGGGGATGGACGAGCAGTACTTC. The full variable domain, in which reference TRBV7-8 and TRBJ2-7 provide the parts outside the CDR3, is GAGVSQSPRYKVAKRGQDVALRCDPISGHVSLFWYQQALGQGPEFLTYFQNEAQLDKSGLPSDRFFAERPEGSVSTLKIQRTQQEDSAVYLCASSGSYRGMDEQYFGPGTRLTVT.

The V gene is TRBV6-2 or TRBV6-3, the J gene TRBJ2-1, with 9 bases matching TRBD2. Germline CDR1 and CDR2: MNHEY and SVGEGT. With 7 bases clipped from V and 10 bases from J, the junction kept 14 bases outside the gene matches. The length of the CDR3 is 15 residues. DNA for the CDR3: TGTGCCAGCACCAACGGGTTAGCGGGGGCAGACGAGCAGTTCTTC. This gives the protein CASTNGLAGADEQFF.

This clonotype has at least ten counts. The chain has TRBV7-9 and TRBJ2-5, with D possibly called TRBD1 or TRBD2 (5 bases each). This CDR3 is built from 15 residues. Germline CDR1 and CDR2: SEHNR and FQNEAQ (reference sequence). The ends were cut back, 5 bases at V and 3 bases at J, with 16 bases in the middle. In DNA, the CDR3 is TGTGCCAGCAGCCCATTTGAGGGGTCCAAAGAGACCCAGTACTTC. This gives the protein CASSPFEGSKETQYF. The full variable domain, its missing parts supplied by reference TRBV7-9 and TRBJ2-5, is DTGVSQNPRHKITKRGQNVTFRCDPISEHNRLYWYRQTLGQGPEFLTYFQNEAQLEKSRLLSDRFSAERPKGSFSTLEIQRTEQGDSAMYLCASSPFEGSKETQYFGPGTRLLVL.

Many counts were recorded for this clonotype. This chain's CDR3 is CASSGRDREERSEQYF. The CDR3 DNA is TGTGCCAGCAGCGGCCGGGACAGGGAAGAGAGATCCGAGCAGTACTTC. The chain couples TRBV7-8 to TRBJ2-7; 9 nucleotides line up with TRBD1. This CDR3 has 16 amino acids. Germline CDR1 reads SGHVS; CDR2 reads FQNEAQ. V lost 5 bases to trimming and J lost 6 bases; unmatched junction nucleotides: 14.

This clonotype occurred many times. The chain joins TRBV11-2 to TRBJ2-3; D perhaps matches TRBD1 (5 bases). The CDR3 loop spans 15 amino acids. The germline V gene has CDR1 SGHAT and CDR2 FQNNGV. Between the trimmed V and J ends, which lost 5 bases and 5 bases, there was a span of 17 bases. CDR3 residues: CASSQVPQGRDTQYF. DNA of the CDR3: TGTGCCAGCAGCCAAGTCCCCCAGGGCCGAGATACGCAGTATTTT.

The chain uses TRBV28 and TRBJ2-2; 9 nucleotides agree with TRBD1. Germline CDR1 reads MDHEN; CDR2 reads SYDVKM. The junction had 4 bases not matched to a gene; V was cut back by 11 bases and J by 3 bases. The CDR3 spans 13 residues. The CDR3 protein is CAGGQGYTGELFF. CDR3 DNA: TGTGCCGGGGGACAGGGATACACCGGGGAGCTGTTTTTT.

This clonotype came up a few times. V usage is TRBV24-1 and J usage is TRBJ2-2; 7 nucleotides align to TRBD1. Germline CDR1 is KGHDR and CDR2 is SFDVKD. The V and J ends lost 7 bases and 0 bases, in that order; junction bases with no gene match: 7. The CDR3 extends over 16 amino acids. The CDR3 reads CATSLSGTANTGELFF. CDR3 nucleotide sequence: TGTGCCACCAGCCTATCCGGGACAGCGAACACCGGGGAGCTGTTTTTT.

This clonotype was counted many times. The chain links TRBV6-1 to TRBJ2-7; D remains unclear. There are 13 residues in the CDR3. Deletions cut 5 bases from V and 2 bases from J, with 10 bases between. Germline V gene data show CDR1 as MNHNS and CDR2 as SASEGT. CDR3 amino acids: CASSLSGTYEQYF. CDR3 nucleotide sequence: TGTGCCAGCAGTCTGAGTGGTACCTACGAGCAGTACTTC.

The chain uses TRBV7-9 and TRBJ1-2; weak D call: TRBD1 (6 bases). Between the trimmed V and J ends, which lost 1 base and 2 bases, there was a span of 11 bases. The germline V gene encodes CDR1 SEHNR and CDR2 FQNEAQ (reference sequence). The CDR3 covers 15 residues. CDR3 in amino acids: CASSLDGTPNYGYTF. CDR3 in DNA: TGTGCCAGCAGCTTAGATGGGACACCAAACTATGGCTACACCTTC.